A single TCR beta chain is shown here with its context. Its target is not known. From the 5' RACE reads, TCRdb lists one entry per CDR3 protein and no DNA. The specimen's table records almost 450,000 distinct CDR3 sequences. The data belong to a study of T cells expressing NK-cell markers. Study results and limitations: Dominant NKG2C+ clonotypes made up 1.0-7.0% of CD8+ T cells in several donors.

Germline lookup yields CDR1 SGHTA and CDR2 FQGTGA. The CDR3 spans 15 residues. The material sequenced was blood T cells: a sorted CD56 or NKG2C T cell subset, CD4+ or CD8+ T cells, or bulk PBMC T cells (not recorded which). The receptor was derived from a woman between 18 and 69 years old in good health. This rearrangement joins TRBV7-3 to TRBJ1-4; TCRdb lists TRBD1, though no DNA is available to test this call. CDR3: CASSLQGAGPEKLFF.